Detailed here is one T cell receptor (beta chain). The count of this clone is one. Its recognized antigen is unknown. It has no much larger one-base neighbor in the sample; base qualities were not kept. Trimmed from V: 0 bases; trimmed from J: 7 bases; junction bases lacking a gene match: 1. The germline V gene (reference sequence) gives CDR1 as SGHNT and CDR2 as YYREEE. The CDR3 sequence holds 14 residues, the cysteine and phenylalanine included. The only DNA kept is the CDR3, 42 bases in frame from the first base. This specimen comes from a study of graft-versus-host responses after intestinal transplantation (dated by TCRdb to 2020 to 2023). For the study in its entirety: Multivisceral, liver-intestinal, or isolated intestinal transplants were received by the recipients. All recipients received anti-thymocyte globulin induction followed by maintenance tacrolimus and steroids for approximately 3 years. After intestinal transplantation, graft-versus-host and host-versus-graft alloreactive T cell clones in the graft, circulation and bone marrow were tracked using bulk TCR-beta CDR3 sequencing. Alloreactive clones were identified by sequencing pre-transplant mixed lymphocyte reaction products and comparing them with unstimulated pre-transplant donor and recipient T cells. The cohort enrolled about two dozen intestinal transplant recipients including one retransplant, and a few patients lacking pretransplant specimens were excluded. A peak of at least 4% donor T cells among recipient peripheral blood mononuclear cells was the definition used for donor T cell macrochimerism. Instead of going to the commercial service, samples from a few later patients were sequenced in-house on an Illumina MiSeq and processed with MiXCR.

This specimen's time point label, interpreted: cells obtained before transplantation from donor or recipient. CD3+CD4+ and CD3+CD8+ populations were FACS-sorted from unstimulated pre-transplant donor and recipient cells taken from spleen or lymph nodes. Receptor libraries were prepared by the immunoSEQ multiplex PCR assay. For most patients, genomic DNA was isolated with the Qiagen DNeasy Blood and Tissue Kit and shipped frozen to Adaptive Biotechnologies for TCR sequencing. High-throughput TCR-beta CDR3 sequencing of genomic DNA from most patients was performed by Adaptive Biotechnologies. As for the original processing: TCR sequencing data were retrieved from Adaptive's ImmunoSEQ software for some 19 patients, whereas three other patients were processed with MiXCR and VDJtools. CD4 versus CD8 sorting errors were corrected by removing sequences found in both subsets at a frequency ratio below 5:1. CDR3 nucleotide sequences shared between donor and recipient were removed because their origin could not be assigned. Alloreactive clones required at least 2-fold expansion over unstimulated cells and minimum CFSE-low frequency of 0.002% (template counts) or 0.001% (read counts). Clones were considered mappable if detected in sequenced pre-transplant spleen, lymph node, or MLR CFSE-low populations of the donor or recipient. The cumulative frequency of alloreactive clones was calculated as a percentage of all sequences, weighted by copy number. In its TCRdb copy, this immuneACCESS table keeps in-frame sequences only and misses some clones. Where compared with another copy, unresolved V genes explain less than half of these, and the others have no known cause. The V and J calls and clone size were taken over from that table, and D and trimming were inferred from the DNA. The sample table shows 96,000 or so clones, and about 90% are seen once. The ten largest account for around 0.17% of the sample.

Beyond this particular receptor, the publication reports: Early after transplant, peak levels of circulating GvH clones were found to be associated with declines in HvG clones. In the allografts of patients with donor T cell macrochimerism, GvH to HvG T cell clonal ratios were high. The relatively low number and heterogeneity of intestinal transplant patients limited the conclusions. GvH clones were found in recipient bone marrow, and some of the GvH clones appeared earlier in ileal mucosa or blood, which is consistent with an intestinal mucosal origin.

The specimen was unstimulated CD4+ T cells sorted from spleen or lymph node cells, collected before intestinal transplant. The rearranged chain carries TRBV5-4 and TRBJ2-2; a stretch of 9 junction bases matches TRBD2. The clonotype was recovered from a human donor who received an intestinal transplant. Here is the DNA: TGTGCCAGCAGCTTGGTAGCGGGAGTCGGGGAGCTGTTTTTT. It encodes CASSLVAGVGELFF.